These 8 T cell receptor beta chains share one sample of origin, sequenced in a study of graft-versus-host responses after intestinal transplantation. Graft-derived tissue was subjected to processing to liberate intraepithelial and lamina propria lymphocytes. Assay used: immunoSEQ multiplex PCR; TCRdb lists only in-frame clones, some missing. In the table there are approximately 15,000 clones, 67% of which are singletons. The source was ileum tissue, collected almost 700 days after intestinal transplantation. The receptor source for this set is a human patient who received an intestinal transplant, so some T cells may come from the graft donor.

The chain joins TRBV4-3 to TRBJ1-3; D possibly corresponds to TRBD1 (5 bases). There are 15 residues in the CDR3. V dropped 0 bases and J dropped 4 bases, with 10 bases sitting between them. Germline CDR1 is LGHNA and CDR2 is YSLEER. CDR3 sequence: CASSQDETAGNTIYF. CDR3 nucleotides: TGCGCCAGCAGCCAAGATGAGACAGCAGGAAACACCATATATTTT.

This clone was detected only a few times. V gene TRBV2 combines with J gene TRBJ1-4, with TRBD1 identical over 12 bases. Germline V lookup: CDR1 SNHLY, CDR2 FYNNEI. This CDR3 contains 15 residues. Germline trimming cut 7 bases from V and 7 bases from J; bases unmatched to any gene: 7. The chain's CDR3 is CASIRDRGQSEKLFF. The CDR3 nucleotides are TGTGCCAGCATTCGGGACAGGGGGCAGAGTGAAAAACTGTTTTTT.

V gene TRBV5-1 combines with J gene TRBJ1-4, with D possibly matching TRBD1 (5 bases). The germline V gene encodes CDR1 SGHRS and CDR2 YFSETQ. The V gene lost 0 bases and the J gene lost 0 bases, with 15 bases spanning the gap. CDR3 length equals 18 residues. The CDR3 spells CASSLVPQGGATNEKLFF. CDR3 sequence (DNA): TGCGCCAGCAGCTTGGTCCCCCAGGGTGGTGCAACTAATGAAAAACTGTTTTTT. The complete variable domain, with remaining parts taken from reference TRBV5-1 and TRBJ1-4, reads KAGVTQTPRYLIKTRGQQVTLSCSPISGHRSVSWYQQTPGQGLQFLFEYFSETQRNKGNFPGRFSGRQFSNSRSEMNVSTLELGDSALYLCASSLVPQGGATNEKLFFGSGTQLSVL.

This clone has more than one count but fewer than ten. The chain joins TRBV4-3 to TRBJ2-5; the D gene is possibly TRBD2 (6 bases). The CDR3 runs 12 residues. The germline V and J ends were trimmed by 5 bases and 11 bases, with 15 bases remaining between them. Looked up from germline, CDR1 is LGHNA and CDR2 is YSLEER. The chain's CDR3 is CASSSGVGEQYF. CDR3 bases: TGCGCCAGCAGCTCGGGGGTGGGGGAGCAGTACTTC.

The genes are TRBV30 and TRBJ2-7, with 9 bases aligning to TRBD1. The CDR3 runs 15 residues. Germline V gene sequence: CDR1 GTSNPN, CDR2 SVGIG (reference sequence). Unmatched junction bases numbered 9, after V lost 3 bases and J lost 3 bases. CDR3 sequence: CAWRSTGGLRYEQYF. Here the CDR3 DNA reads TGTGCCTGGAGATCCACAGGGGGCCTTCGCTACGAGCAGTACTTC.

In its sample, this clone was seen a few times. The V call is TRBV5-1, the J call TRBJ2-7, with 7 nucleotides matching TRBD1. CDR1 is SGHRS, CDR2 YFSETQ, per germline. V trimming: 7 bases; J trimming: 4 bases; junction bases outside the gene matches: 11. The CDR3 runs 14 residues. The CDR3 nucleotides read TGCGCCAGCGGCATGACAGGGAGTAGGTACGAGCAGTACTTC. Protein: CASGMTGSRYEQYF.

The chain couples TRBV6-5 to TRBJ2-7, with D tentatively TRBD1 (5 bases). Looked up from germline, CDR1 is MNHEY and CDR2 is SVGAGI. V was shortened by 6 bases and J by 3 bases, with 12 bases between the two germline ends. The CDR3 has 13 amino acids. The CDR3: CASRRQLFYEQYF. Here the CDR3 DNA reads TGTGCCAGCAGGCGACAGTTATTCTACGAGCAGTACTTC.

This chain joins TRBV7-6 and TRBJ2-1, with D maybe TRBD1 (6 bases). The CDR3 runs to 15 residues. Trimming pared 2 bases from V and 9 bases from J, leaving 17 bases between. Germline lookup yields CDR1 SGHVS and CDR2 FNYEAQ. The CDR3 bases are TGTGCCAGCAGCTTATCCGGGAACAGGGCTGGTGAGCAGTTCTTC. Protein sequence: CASSLSGNRAGEQFF.